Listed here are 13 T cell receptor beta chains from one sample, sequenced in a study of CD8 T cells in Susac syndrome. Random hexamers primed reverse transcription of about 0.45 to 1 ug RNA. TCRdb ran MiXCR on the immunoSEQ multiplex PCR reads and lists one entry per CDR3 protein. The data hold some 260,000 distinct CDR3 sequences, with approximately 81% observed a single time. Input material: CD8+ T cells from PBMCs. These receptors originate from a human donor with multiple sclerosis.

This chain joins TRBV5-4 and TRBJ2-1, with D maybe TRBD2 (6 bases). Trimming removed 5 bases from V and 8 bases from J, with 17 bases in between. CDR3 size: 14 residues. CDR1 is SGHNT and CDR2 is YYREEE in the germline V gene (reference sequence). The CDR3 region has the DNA TGTGCCAGCAGTCAGACTAGAAGTAACGATGAGCAGTTCTTC. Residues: CASSQTRSNDEQFF. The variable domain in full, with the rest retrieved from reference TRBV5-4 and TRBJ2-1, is ETGVTQSPTHLIKTRGQQVTLRCSSQSGHNTVSWYQQALGQGPQFIFQYYREEENGRGNFPPRFSGLQFPNYSSELNVNALELDDSALYLCASSQTRSNDEQFFGPGTRLTVL.

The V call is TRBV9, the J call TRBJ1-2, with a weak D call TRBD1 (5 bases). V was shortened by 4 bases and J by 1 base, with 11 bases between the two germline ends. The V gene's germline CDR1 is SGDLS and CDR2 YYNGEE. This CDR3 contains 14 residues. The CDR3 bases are TGTGCCAGCAGCACGAGCAGGGATAACTATGGCTACACCTTC. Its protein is CASSTSRDNYGYTF.

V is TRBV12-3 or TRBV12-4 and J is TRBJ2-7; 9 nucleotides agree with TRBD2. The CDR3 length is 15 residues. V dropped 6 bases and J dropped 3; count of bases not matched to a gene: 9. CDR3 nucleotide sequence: TGTGCCAGCAGACCTTCTAGCGGGAATTTCTACGAGCAGTACTTC. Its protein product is CASRPSSGNFYEQYF.

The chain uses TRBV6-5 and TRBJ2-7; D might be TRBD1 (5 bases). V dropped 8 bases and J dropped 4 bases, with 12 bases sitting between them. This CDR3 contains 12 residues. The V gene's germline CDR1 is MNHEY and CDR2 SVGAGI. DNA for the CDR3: TGTGCCAGCGGTGAGACAGAATACGAGCAGTACTTC. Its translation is CASGETEYEQYF.

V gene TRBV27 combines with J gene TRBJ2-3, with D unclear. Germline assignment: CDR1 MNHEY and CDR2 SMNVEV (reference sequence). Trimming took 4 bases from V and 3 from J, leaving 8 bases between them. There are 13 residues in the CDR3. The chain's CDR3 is CASSWAETDTQYF. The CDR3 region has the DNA TGTGCCAGCAGTTGGGCTGAGACAGATACGCAGTATTTT.

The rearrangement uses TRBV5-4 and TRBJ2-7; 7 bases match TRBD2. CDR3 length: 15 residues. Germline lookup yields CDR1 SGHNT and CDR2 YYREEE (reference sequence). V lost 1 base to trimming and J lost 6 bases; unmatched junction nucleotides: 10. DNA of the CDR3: TGTGCCAGCAGCTTGTCTGTAGCGGGTCTCCTCGAGCAGTACTTC. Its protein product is CASSLSVAGLLEQYF.

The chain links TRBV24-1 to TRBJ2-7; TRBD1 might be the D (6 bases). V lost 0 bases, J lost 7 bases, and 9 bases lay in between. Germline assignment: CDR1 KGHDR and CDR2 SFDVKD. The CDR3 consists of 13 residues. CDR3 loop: CATSDLDTGEQYF. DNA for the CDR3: TGTGCCACCAGTGATTTGGATACAGGGGAGCAGTACTTC.

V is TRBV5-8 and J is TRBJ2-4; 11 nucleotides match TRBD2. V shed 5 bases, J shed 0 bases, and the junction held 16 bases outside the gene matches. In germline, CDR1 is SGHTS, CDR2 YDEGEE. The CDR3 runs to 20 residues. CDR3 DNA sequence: TGTGCCAGCAGATTAGGACGAGGACTAGCGGGCCCTATAGCCAAAAACATTCAGTACTTC. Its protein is CASRLGRGLAGPIAKNIQYF. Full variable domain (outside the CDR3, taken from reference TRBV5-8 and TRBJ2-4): EAGVTQSPTHLIKTRGQQATLRCSPISGHTSVYWYQQALGLGLQFLLWYDEGEERNRGNFPPRFSGRQFPNYSSELNVNALELEDSALYLCASRLGRGLAGPIAKNIQYFGAGTRLSVL.

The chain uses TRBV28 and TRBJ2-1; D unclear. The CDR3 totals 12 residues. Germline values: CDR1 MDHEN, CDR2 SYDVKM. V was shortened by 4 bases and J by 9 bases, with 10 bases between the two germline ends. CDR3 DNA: TGTGCCAGCAGTTCCCCCCGCTTTGAGCAGTTCTTC. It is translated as CASSSPRFEQFF. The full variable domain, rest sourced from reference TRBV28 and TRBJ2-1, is DVKVTQSSRYLVKRTGEKVFLECVQDMDHENMFWYRQDPGLGLRLIYFSYDVKMKEKGDIPEGYSVSREKKERFSLILESASTNQTSMYLCASSSPRFEQFFGPGTRLTVL.

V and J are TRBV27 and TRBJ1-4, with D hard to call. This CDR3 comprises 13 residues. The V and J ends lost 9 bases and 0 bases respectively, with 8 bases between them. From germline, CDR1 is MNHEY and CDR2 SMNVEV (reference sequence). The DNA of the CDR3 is TGTGCCAGTGGGGTTGCAACTAATGAAAAACTGTTTTTT. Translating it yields CASGVATNEKLFF.

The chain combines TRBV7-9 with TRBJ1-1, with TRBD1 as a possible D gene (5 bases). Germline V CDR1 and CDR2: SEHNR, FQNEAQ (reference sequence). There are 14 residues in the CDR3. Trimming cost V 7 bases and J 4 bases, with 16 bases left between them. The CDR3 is CASKISRDSTEAFF. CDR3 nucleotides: TGTGCCAGCAAAATCAGCAGGGATAGCACTGAAGCTTTCTTT.

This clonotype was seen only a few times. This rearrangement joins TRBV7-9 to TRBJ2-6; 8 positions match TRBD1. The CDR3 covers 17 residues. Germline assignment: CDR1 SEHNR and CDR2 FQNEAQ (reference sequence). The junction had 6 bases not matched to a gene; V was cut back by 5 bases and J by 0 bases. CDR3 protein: CASSVRTGHSGANVLTF. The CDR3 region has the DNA TGTGCCAGCAGCGTACGGACAGGGCACTCTGGGGCCAACGTCCTGACTTTC.

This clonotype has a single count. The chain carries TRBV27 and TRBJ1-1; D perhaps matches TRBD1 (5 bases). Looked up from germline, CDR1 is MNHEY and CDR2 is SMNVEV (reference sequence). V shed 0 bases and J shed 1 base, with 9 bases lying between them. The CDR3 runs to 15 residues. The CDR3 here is CASSLSLRGNTEAFF. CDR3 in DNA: TGTGCCAGCAGTTTATCCCTAAGGGGGAACACTGAAGCTTTCTTT.